This T cell receptor beta chain originates from a study of identical twins. Broader study findings: Conclusions were based on cross-sectional statistical analysis, without following the same donors.

This clonotype was detected only a few times. Its target is unknown. Trimming took 0 bases from V and 10 from J, leaving 9 bases between them. This CDR3 has 12 amino acids. TCRdb called the 5' RACE reads again in MiXCR, with one record for every CDR3 protein. The sample records hundreds of thousands of distinct CDR3 sequences, roughly 13% being singletons. Donors uniformly comprised healthy Caucasians. Sequencing was done on a sample of memory (CD45RO+) T cells sorted from blood. This chain links TRBV12-3 or TRBV12-4 with TRBJ1-1; D uncertain. The receptor was isolated from a woman aged 18-29 years in good health. The CDR3, as DNA: TGTGCCAGCAGTTTAGCCTCCAGTACAGCTTTCTTT. It codes for CASSLASSTAFF.